Shown below are 7 T cell receptor beta chains from a single sample sequenced in a study of blood T cell repertoires in COVID-19. This table comes from immunoSEQ multiplex PCR, and its TCRdb copy is limited to in-frame clones, with some not included. Of some 270,000 clones in the sample, approximately 85% were seen once. Sample: PBMCs or T cells enriched from blood (not recorded which). The receptors were sampled from a woman aged 25 to 39 who had recovered from COVID-19.

The chain combines TRBV5-1 with TRBJ2-3, with TRBD2 matching over 11 bases. J lost 1 base, V lost 3 bases, and 4 bases had no gene match. Germline CDR1 and CDR2: SGHRS and YFSETQ. This CDR3 comprises 16 residues. The CDR3: CASSSLAGGGTDTQYF. For the CDR3, the DNA is TGCGCCAGCAGCTCGCTAGCGGGAGGCGGCACAGATACGCAGTATTTT.

The chain recombines TRBV20-1 with TRBJ2-3, with D hard to call. Germline CDR1 reads DFQATT; CDR2 reads SNEGSKA (reference sequence). The V and J ends lost 3 bases and 3 bases respectively, with 7 bases between them. The CDR3 consists of 12 residues. The CDR3 is CSASSETDTQYF. In DNA form, the CDR3 reads TGCAGTGCTAGTAGTGAGACAGATACGCAGTATTTT.

The DNA of the CDR3 is TGTGCCAGTAGTCCTCGGTGGGTACAGGAATTTATGAACACTGAAGCTTTCTTT. This sequence encodes CASSPRWVQEFMNTEAFF. The chain combines TRBV19 with TRBJ1-1; tentative D call: TRBD1 (5 bases). In germline, CDR1 is LNHDA, CDR2 SQIVND (reference sequence). Trimming took 5 bases from V and 0 from J, leaving 22 bases between them. The CDR3 covers 18 residues. The variable domain in full, with the rest retrieved from reference TRBV19 and TRBJ1-1, is DGGITQSPKYLFRKEGQNVTLSCEQNLNHDAMYWYRQDPGQGLRLIYYSQIVNDFQKGDIAEGYSVSREKKESFPLTVTSAQKNPTAFYLCASSPRWVQEFMNTEAFFGQGTRLTVV.

The gene calls are TRBV19 and TRBJ1-6; D is possibly TRBD1 (5 bases). CDR1 LNHDA and CDR2 SQIVND come from the germline V gene (reference sequence). The CDR3 runs to 16 residues. V lost 6 bases, J lost 0 bases, and 12 bases lay in between. The CDR3 sequence is CASRSTGDSYNSPLHF. As DNA, the CDR3 is TGTGCCAGTAGATCAACAGGCGACTCCTATAATTCACCCCTCCACTTT.

The gene calls are TRBV27 and TRBJ1-2; 8 bases agree with TRBD1. Per the germline V gene, CDR1 is MNHEY and CDR2 is SMNVEV (reference sequence). The trim removed 7 bases at V and 1 base at J, leaving 5 bases unmatched. The CDR3 is made up of 14 amino acids. This CDR3 reads CASTRQGSNYGYTF. In nucleotides, the CDR3 is TGTGCCAGCACGCGACAGGGGAGTAACTATGGCTACACCTTC.

The chain links TRBV5-1 to TRBJ2-3, with D perhaps matching TRBD1 (5 bases). The CDR3 sequence is 15 residues long. Germline V lookup: CDR1 SGHRS, CDR2 YFSETQ. Between the trimmed V and J ends, which lost 0 bases and 1 base, there was a span of 9 bases. The CDR3, as DNA: TGCGCCAGCAGCTTGGCCAGGGCCGGCACAGATACGCAGTATTTT. Its translation: CASSLARAGTDTQYF.

In its sample, this clone was seen once. CDR3: CASSPSGQFYEQYF. CDR3 DNA sequence: TGTGCCAGCAGTCCGTCGGGACAGTTCTACGAGCAGTACTTC. This chain links TRBV28 with TRBJ2-7; 7 positions agree with TRBD1. Germline V gene lookup returns CDR1 MDHEN and CDR2 SYDVKM. This CDR3 contains 14 residues. The junction had 7 bases not matched to a gene; V was cut back by 5 bases and J by 3 bases.